These 20 T cell receptor beta chains came from one sample sequenced in a study of blood T cell repertoires in COVID-19 (dated by TCRdb to the early 2020s). The library was generated by the immunoSEQ multiplex PCR assay. The table was pulled from immuneACCESS by TCRdb, which kept in-frame rearrangements only. Such tables lose some clones; where checked, under half of the loss comes from unresolved V genes, and the rest has no known cause. Present in this sample are over 200,000 clones, around 90% of which were seen just once. Less than 3.5% of the sample comes from the top ten. The specimen sequenced was peripheral blood. The source is a man aged 30 to 39 with COVID-19, enrolled during active disease.

The chain recombines TRBV28 with TRBJ1-2, with a tentative D call TRBD1 (5 bases). Germline V gene sequence: CDR1 MDHEN, CDR2 SYDVKM. Trimming took 8 bases from V and 2 from J, leaving 18 bases between them. The CDR3 covers 15 residues. CDR3 sequence (DNA): TGTGCCAGCCGGAGTAGTGGGCAGGGAAACTATGGCTACACCTTC. This translates into CASRSSGQGNYGYTF.

The rearrangement uses TRBV30 and TRBJ2-3; a weak D match, TRBD2 (5 bases). The CDR3 consists of 15 residues. The germline CDR1 and CDR2 sequences are GTSNPN and SVGIG (reference sequence). V was shortened by 0 bases and J by 7 bases, with 17 bases between the two germline ends. The CDR3 here is CAWSVQSGAGNTQYF. The CDR3 bases are TGTGCCTGGAGTGTACAAAGCGGAGCTGGGAATACGCAGTATTTT. The whole variable domain, remainder taken from reference TRBV30 and TRBJ2-3, is SQTIHQWPATLVQPVGSPLSLECTVEGTSNPNLYWYRQAAGRGLQLLFYSVGIGQISSEVPQNLSASRPQDRQFILSSKKLLLSDSGFYLCAWSVQSGAGNTQYFGPGTRLTVL.

J is TRBJ2-1 and V is TRBV3-1 (or the pseudogene TRBV3-2); 7 bases are a match to TRBD1. V lost 0 bases, J lost 8 bases, and 25 bases stayed unmatched. CDR3 size: 21 residues. Germline CDR1 is LGHDT and CDR2 is YNNKEL (reference sequence). CDR3 in DNA: TGTGCCAGCAGCCAAGATCAACTGAGACAGGGTCCCACGTCCAACGACCATGAGCAGTTCTTC. It specifies CASSQDQLRQGPTSNDHEQFF.

The J gene is TRBJ2-7, the V gene TRBV19; 13 nucleotides align to TRBD2. The germline gives CDR1 LNHDA, CDR2 SQIVND (reference sequence). The CDR3 sequence is 16 residues long. V lost 6 bases and J lost 5; bases outside the gene matches: 10. The CDR3 DNA sequence: TGTGCCAGTAGAAAGCCGGGACTAGCGGGGAAGGACGAGCAGTACTTC. Translation: CASRKPGLAGKDEQYF. The full variable domain, with the rest looked up from reference TRBV19 and TRBJ2-7, is DGGITQSPKYLFRKEGQNVTLSCEQNLNHDAMYWYRQDPGQGLRLIYYSQIVNDFQKGDIAEGYSVSREKKESFPLTVTSAQKNPTAFYLCASRKPGLAGKDEQYFGPGTRLTVT.

The chain employs TRBV29-1 and TRBJ1-1; TRBD1 agrees at 8 bases. CDR3 length equals 12 residues. V was clipped by 6 bases and J by 1 base; unmatched bases: 1. CDR1 SQVTM and CDR2 ANQGSEA come from the germline V gene. The CDR3 protein is CSVGTGNTEAFF. The DNA of the CDR3 is TGCAGCGTAGGGACAGGGAACACTGAAGCTTTCTTT.

The V call is TRBV3-1 (or the pseudogene TRBV3-2), the J call TRBJ2-3; weak D call: TRBD2 (6 bases). Trimming took off 0 bases at V and 2 bases at J, with 12 bases between the two ends. The germline CDR1 and CDR2 sequences are LGHDT and YNNKEL (reference sequence). The length of the CDR3 is 16 residues. DNA for the CDR3: TGTGCCAGCAGCCAAGAAGCTAGCGTGACCACAGATACGCAGTATTTT. It is translated as CASSQEASVTTDTQYF.

The chain carries TRBV6-2 or TRBV6-3 and TRBJ2-2; 10 nucleotides line up with TRBD1. The V gene end was trimmed by 5 bases and the J gene end by 6 bases; junction bases not matched to a gene: 6. The CDR3 loop spans 15 amino acids. In germline, CDR1 is MNHEY, CDR2 SVGEGT. The CDR3 DNA is TGTGCCAGCAGTACGGACAGGGGGTGGGCCGGGGAGCTGTTTTTT. It encodes CASSTDRGWAGELFF.

The chain has TRBV7-2 and TRBJ1-5; D gene unclear. This CDR3 has 16 amino acids. The germline gives CDR1 SGHTA, CDR2 FQGNSA. The V end lost 4 bases, the J end lost 5 bases, and 18 bases lay between the germline ends. CDR3 coding DNA: TGTGCCAGCAGCTCCAGTGCCGGGTCACGGCATCAGCCCCAGCATTTT. Translated, it gives CASSSSAGSRHQPQHF.

In its sample, this clone was seen once. J is TRBJ2-7 and V is TRBV6-5; a possible D gene is TRBD2 (7 bases). V was trimmed by 3 bases and J by 3 bases, leaving 12 bases between them. This CDR3 is built from 14 residues. Germline lookup yields CDR1 MNHEY and CDR2 SVGAGI. In DNA, the CDR3 is TGTGCCAGCAGTTATTCGGGGGGCAACTACGAGCAGTACTTC. Translating gives CASSYSGGNYEQYF.

V gene TRBV28 combines with J gene TRBJ1-5; 10 bases align to TRBD1. The length of the CDR3 is 16 residues. Germline V gene data show CDR1 as MDHEN and CDR2 as SYDVKM. Trimming took 7 bases from V and 5 from J; bases not matched to a gene: 11. CDR3 in amino acids: CASTPLGQGEYQPQHF. Here the CDR3 DNA reads TGTGCCAGCACCCCTCTAGGACAGGGGGAATATCAGCCCCAGCATTTT.

The count of this clone is one. The V gene is TRBV2, the J gene TRBJ2-7; TRBD1 matches 9 bases. Looked up from germline, CDR1 is SNHLY and CDR2 is FYNNEI. The J segment lost 0 bases and the V segment lost 6 bases, leaving 9 bases of the junction unmatched. The CDR3 runs 16 residues. CDR3: CASRGQGNDFSYEQYF. The CDR3 nucleotides read TGTGCCAGCAGGGGACAGGGCAATGACTTCTCCTACGAGCAGTACTTC.

The V gene is TRBV12-3 or TRBV12-4, the J gene TRBJ2-1, with a tentative D call TRBD1 (5 bases). This CDR3 has 13 residues. V lost 2 bases, J lost 12 bases, and 14 bases lay in between. Written as DNA, the CDR3 is TGTGCCAGCAGTTTAAGGGGAATCCGAGGGCAGTTCTTC. Translated: CASSLRGIRGQFF.

The chain joins TRBV7-6 to TRBJ1-1; TRBD1 matches 9 bases. Germline V gene lookup returns CDR1 SGHVS and CDR2 FNYEAQ. Trimming at V came to 4 bases and at J to 1 base, leaving 1 base not matched to a gene. CDR3 length: 14 residues. The CDR3 DNA reads TGTGCCAGCAGCTCGGGACAGGGGAACACTGAAGCTTTCTTT. Amino acid sequence: CASSSGQGNTEAFF.

The rearrangement uses TRBV27 and TRBJ1-5; D ambiguous. The CDR3 contains 16 residues. Deletions cut 2 bases from V and 1 base from J, with 12 bases between. Per germline, CDR1 MNHEY and CDR2 SMNVEV (reference sequence). CDR3: CASSLQAGGSNQPQHF. DNA for the CDR3: TGTGCCAGCAGTTTACAGGCGGGAGGGAGCAATCAGCCCCAGCATTTT.

This clone was recorded only once. The V call is TRBV19, the J call TRBJ1-2; D perhaps matches TRBD1 (6 bases). The CDR3 consists of 14 residues. The V gene's germline CDR1 is LNHDA and CDR2 SQIVND (reference sequence). Deletions cut 3 bases from V and 4 bases from J, with 12 bases between. CDR3 coding DNA: TGTGCCAGTAGTATGGGAGTCAGGGGCTATGGCTACACCTTC. As protein: CASSMGVRGYGYTF.

The CDR3 bases are TGTGCCAGCTCACCACTCGAGTCAGGTAGCACAGATACGCAGTATTTT. It encodes CASSPLESGSTDTQYF. The chain is built from TRBV18 and TRBJ2-3, with no clear D. V lost 1 base to trimming and J lost 0 bases, with 11 bases between them. CDR3 size: 16 residues. Germline CDR1 KGHSH, CDR2 LQKENI. Full variable domain (missing parts from reference TRBV18 and TRBJ2-3): NAGVMQNPRHLVRRRGQEARLRCSPMKGHSHVYWYRQLPEEGLKFMVYLQKENIIDESGMPKERFSAEFPKEGPSILRIQQVVRGDSAAYFCASSPLESGSTDTQYFGPGTRLTVL.

V gene TRBV15 combines with J gene TRBJ1-2; a weak D match, TRBD1 (5 bases). Germline lookup yields CDR1 LNHNV and CDR2 YYDKDF (reference sequence). V lost 0 bases, J lost 0 bases, and 8 bases lay in between. This CDR3 comprises 15 residues. CDR3 nucleotide sequence: TGTGCCACCAGCAGAGATCAGGGATCTAACTATGGCTACACCTTC. It specifies CATSRDQGSNYGYTF.

The V and J genes are TRBV19 and TRBJ1-2, with 9 bases aligning to TRBD1. J was trimmed by 4 bases and V by 7 bases; bases with no gene match: 1. The length of the CDR3 is 12 residues. Germline-derived CDR1 and CDR2 are LNHDA and SQIVND (reference sequence). CDR3 bases: TGTGCCAGTAAGGGACAGGGCTATGGCTACACCTTC. As protein: CASKGQGYGYTF.

The chain has TRBV2 and TRBJ2-6; maybe TRBD1 (6 bases). Germline CDR1 and CDR2: SNHLY and FYNNEI. V was shortened by 6 bases and J by 5 bases, with 8 bases between the two germline ends. The CDR3 contains 13 residues. The CDR3 DNA follows: TGTGCCAGCAGCAGGGGTTGGGCCAACGTCCTGACTTTC. Translating gives CASSRGWANVLTF.

The V and J genes are TRBV5-4 and TRBJ1-2; D is uncertain. Per the germline V gene, CDR1 is SGHNT and CDR2 is YYREEE (reference sequence). The CDR3 is 14 amino acids. V lost 2 bases and J 0 bases, leaving 8 bases between the germline ends. For the CDR3, the DNA is TGTGCCAGCAGCTTCTTGGCCCCTAACTATGGCTACACCTTC. This gives the protein CASSFLAPNYGYTF.